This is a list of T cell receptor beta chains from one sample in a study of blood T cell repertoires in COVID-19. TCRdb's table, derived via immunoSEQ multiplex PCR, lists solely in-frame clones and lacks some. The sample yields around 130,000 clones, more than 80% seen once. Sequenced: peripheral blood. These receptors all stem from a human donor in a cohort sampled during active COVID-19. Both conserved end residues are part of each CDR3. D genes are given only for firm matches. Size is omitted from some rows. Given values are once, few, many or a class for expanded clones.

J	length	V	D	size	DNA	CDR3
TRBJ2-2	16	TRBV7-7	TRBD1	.	TGTGCCAGCAGCCACTCAGGGGGCGCGAACACCGGGGAGCTGTTTTTT	CASSHSGGANTGELFF
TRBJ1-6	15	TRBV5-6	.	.	TGTGCCAGCAGCTTGACAGGATCTCACTACTCACCCCTCCACTTT	CASSLTGSHYSPLHF
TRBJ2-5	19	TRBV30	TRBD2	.	TGTGCCTGGAGGGGTTTGAGGTTGGGAGTAGCGGGGGCCCAAGAGACCCAGTACTTC	CAWRGLRLGVAGAQETQYF
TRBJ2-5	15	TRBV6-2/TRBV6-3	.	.	TGTGCCAGCAGTGACCCGGCAGGAGGTCTGGAGACCCAGTACTTC	CASSDPAGGLETQYF
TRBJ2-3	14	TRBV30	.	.	TGTGCCTGGAGCGTAGGGGGTAGCACAGATACGCAGTATTTT	CAWSVGGSTDTQYF
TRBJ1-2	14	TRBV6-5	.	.	TGTGCCAGCAGCAAAGGACACTTAAACTATGGCTACACCTTC	CASSKGHLNYGYTF
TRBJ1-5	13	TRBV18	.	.	TGTGCCAGCTCACCATATAGCAATCAGCCCCAGCATTTT	CASSPYSNQPQHF
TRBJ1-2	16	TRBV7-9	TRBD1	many	TGTGCCAGCAGCTTAGTTAATCCAGGGGGCAACTATGGCTACACCTTC	CASSLVNPGGNYGYTF
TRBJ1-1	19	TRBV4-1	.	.	TGCGCCAGCAGAACAAGTCGTTCGGGGCAGGGGATTGGGAACACTGAAGCTTTCTTT	CASRTSRSGQGIGNTEAFF
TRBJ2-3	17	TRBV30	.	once	TGTGCCTGGAGTTTTCCTACGGGACTCGCAGGTACAGATACGCAGTATTTT	CAWSFPTGLAGTDTQYF
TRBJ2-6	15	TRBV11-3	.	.	TGTGCCAGCAGTCAGGGCCGGATCGCGGCCAACGTCCTGACTTTC	CASSQGRIAANVLTF
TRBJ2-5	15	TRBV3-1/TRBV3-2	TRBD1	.	TGTGCCAGCAGCCGCCTACAGGGGGCGGGGGAGACCCAGTACTTC	CASSRLQGAGETQYF
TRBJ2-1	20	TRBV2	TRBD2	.	TGTGCCAGCAGTGATCCGGGACTAGCGGGAGGCATAAGCTCCTACAATGAGCAGTTCTTC	CASSDPGLAGGISSYNEQFF
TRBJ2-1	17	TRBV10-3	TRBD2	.	TGTGCCATCGGGGTTTCTAGCGGGGGTCCTACCTACAATGAGCAGTTCTTC	CAIGVSSGGPTYNEQFF
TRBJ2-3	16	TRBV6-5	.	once	TGTGCCAGCAGTTCCGCAAGTGGGGGGGCGACAGATACGCAGTATTTT	CASSSASGGATDTQYF
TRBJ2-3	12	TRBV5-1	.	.	TGCGCCAGCTGGGCGAGCACAGATACGCAGTATTTT	CASWASTDTQYF
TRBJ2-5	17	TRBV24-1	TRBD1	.	TGTGCCACCAGTGATTCTGGCCCTACAGGGGGGCAAGAGACCCAGTACTTC	CATSDSGPTGGQETQYF
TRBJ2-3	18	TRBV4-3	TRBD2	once	TGCGCCAGCAGCCTCGCTAGCGGGGGGGCGGGGCGCACAGATACGCAGTATTTT	CASSLASGGAGRTDTQYF
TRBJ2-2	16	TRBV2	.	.	TGTGCCAGCGGAGTACCTAGCCGCGTTGTAGCCGGGGAGCTGTTTTTT	CASGVPSRVVAGELFF
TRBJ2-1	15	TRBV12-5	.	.	TGTGCTAGCGTCTCGTGGGGGGATGGGGTGGATGAGCAGTTCTTC	CASVSWGDGVDEQFF
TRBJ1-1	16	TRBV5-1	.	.	TGCGCCAGCAGCCCGGGACCTCGAAACTCGGGGGCTGAAGCTTTCTTT	CASSPGPRNSGAEAFF
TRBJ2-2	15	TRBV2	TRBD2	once	TGTGCCAGCAGAAAGACTAGCGGGAGCCCCGGGGAGCTGTTTTTT	CASRKTSGSPGELFF
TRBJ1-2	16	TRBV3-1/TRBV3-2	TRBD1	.	TGTGCCAGCAGTTACAACTTGGCGACAGGGTCCCCTGGCTACACCTTC	CASSYNLATGSPGYTF
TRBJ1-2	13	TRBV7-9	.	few	TGTGCCAGCAGCCGCTTCGAGCGAACTGGCTACACCTTC	CASSRFERTGYTF
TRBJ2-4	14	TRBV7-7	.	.	TGTGCCAGCAGCTCGCCGACAGAAAAAAACATTCAGTACTTC	CASSSPTEKNIQYF
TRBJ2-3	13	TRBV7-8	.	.	TGTGCCAGCAGCCGTGACTACACAGATACGCAGTATTTT	CASSRDYTDTQYF
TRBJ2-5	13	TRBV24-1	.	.	TGTGCCACCAGTGATTTAGGGGAAGAGACCCAGTACTTC	CATSDLGEETQYF
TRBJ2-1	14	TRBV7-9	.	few	TGTGCCAGCAGCTTAAACCTCCCGGGTGATGAGCAGTTCTTC	CASSLNLPGDEQFF
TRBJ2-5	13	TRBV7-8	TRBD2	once	TGTGCCAGCCGACTAGCGGGGGTTGAGACCCAGTACTTC	CASRLAGVETQYF
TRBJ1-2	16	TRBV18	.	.	TGTGCCAGCTCACCAGGTTCGAACCTCCCTCTATCTGGCTACACCTTC	CASSPGSNLPLSGYTF
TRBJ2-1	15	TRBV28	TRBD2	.	TGTGCCAGCAGTCGCAGACTAGCGGGGTACAATGAGCAGTTCTTC	CASSRRLAGYNEQFF
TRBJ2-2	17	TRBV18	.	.	TGTGCCAGCTCACCAATGGTTTCCGGTTCAGGCACCGGGGAGCTGTTTTTT	CASSPMVSGSGTGELFF
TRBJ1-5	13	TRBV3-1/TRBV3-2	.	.	TGTGCCAGCAGCCAAGTTCAAAATCAGCCCCAGCATTTT	CASSQVQNQPQHF
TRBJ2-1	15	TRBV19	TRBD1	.	TGTGCCAGTAGAAAGGACAGGGATCCCTACAATGAGCAGTTCTTC	CASRKDRDPYNEQFF
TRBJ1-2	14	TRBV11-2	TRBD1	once	TGTGCCAGCAGCTTAGCGGGACAGGGTGAGGGCTACACCTTC	CASSLAGQGEGYTF
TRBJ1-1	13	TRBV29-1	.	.	TGCAGCGTTGGGCCTCGGTTAGGGGCTGAAGCTTTCTTT	CSVGPRLGAEAFF
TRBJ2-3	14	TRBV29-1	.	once	TGCAGCGTTTTATTGGTCGGGAGTGGAGATACGCAGTATTTT	CSVLLVGSGDTQYF
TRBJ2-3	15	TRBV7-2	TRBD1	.	TGTGCCAGCAGCGCCGGGACAGCCCGCACAGATACGCAGTATTTT	CASSAGTARTDTQYF
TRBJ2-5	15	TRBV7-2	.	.	TGTGCCAGCAGCTTAGCGGGGGGGCTGGAAGAGACCCAGTACTTC	CASSLAGGLEETQYF
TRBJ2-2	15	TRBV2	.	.	TGTGCCAGCAGTAGTCAGTCAACGAACACCGGGGAGCTGTTTTTT	CASSSQSTNTGELFF
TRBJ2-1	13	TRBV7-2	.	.	TGTGCCAGCAGCTTAGCACCAGGTAATGAGCAGTTCTTC	CASSLAPGNEQFF
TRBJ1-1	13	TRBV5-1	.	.	TGCGCCAGCAGCTTGAGGGGTAACACTGAAGCTTTCTTT	CASSLRGNTEAFF
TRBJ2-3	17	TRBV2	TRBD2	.	TGTGCCAGCAGTGTCGTCCCGGGACTAGCGGGGGCAGATACGCAGTATTTT	CASSVVPGLAGADTQYF
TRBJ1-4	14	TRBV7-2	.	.	TGTGCCAGCAAATTCGGGAACCTAAATGAAAAACTGTTTTTT	CASKFGNLNEKLFF
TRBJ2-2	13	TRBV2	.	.	TGTGCCAGCATGGACACATCCACCGGGGAGCTGTTTTTT	CASMDTSTGELFF
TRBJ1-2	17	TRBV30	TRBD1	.	TGTGCCTGGGAGAACCAACGGGACAGGGATCTTAGCTATGGCTACACCTTC	CAWENQRDRDLSYGYTF
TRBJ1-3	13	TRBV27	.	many	TGTGCCAGCAGTTCCACGGTCGGAAACACCATATATTTT	CASSSTVGNTIYF
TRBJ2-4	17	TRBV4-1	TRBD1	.	TGCGCCAGCAGCCAAGGAGGACAGGCTTTAGCCAAAAACATTCAGTACTTC	CASSQGGQALAKNIQYF
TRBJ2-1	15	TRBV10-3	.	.	TGTGCCATCAGTGAGTTCTTGACAGCTAACTATGAGCAGTTCTTC	CAISEFLTANYEQFF
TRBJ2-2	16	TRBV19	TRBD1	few	TGTGCCAGTGAAGGACAGGGTCCAATTGTCACCGGGGAGCTGTTTTTT	CASEGQGPIVTGELFF
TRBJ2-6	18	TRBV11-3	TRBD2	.	TGTGCCAGCAGCCCGGGACTAGCGGGGTACTCTGGGGCCAACGTCCTGACTTTC	CASSPGLAGYSGANVLTF
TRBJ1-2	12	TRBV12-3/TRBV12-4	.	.	TGTGCCAGCAGTTTACGGAGCTATGGCTACACCTTC	CASSLRSYGYTF
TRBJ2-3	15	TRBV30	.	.	TGTGCCTGGAGTGTGGGGCGGCGGTCAACAGATACGCAGTATTTT	CAWSVGRRSTDTQYF
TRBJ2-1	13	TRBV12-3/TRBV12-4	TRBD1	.	TGTGCCAGCAGGGAACAGGGGTTCAATGAGCAGTTCTTC	CASREQGFNEQFF
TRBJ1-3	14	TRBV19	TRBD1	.	TGTGCCAGTACAAGGACAGGGATTCGTAACACCATATATTTT	CASTRTGIRNTIYF